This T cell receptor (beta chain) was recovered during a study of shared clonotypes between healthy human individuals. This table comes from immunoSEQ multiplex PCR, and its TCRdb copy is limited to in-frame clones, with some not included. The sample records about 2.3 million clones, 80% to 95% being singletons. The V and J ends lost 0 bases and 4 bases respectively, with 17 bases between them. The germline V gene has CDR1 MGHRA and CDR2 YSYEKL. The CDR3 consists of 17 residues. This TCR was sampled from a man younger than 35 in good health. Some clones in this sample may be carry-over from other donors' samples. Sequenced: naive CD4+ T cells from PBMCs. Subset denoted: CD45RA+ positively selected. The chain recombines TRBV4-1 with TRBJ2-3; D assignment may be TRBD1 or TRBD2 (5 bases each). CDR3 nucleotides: TGCGCCAGCAGCCAAGATCACGGGGCAGGTACGCCAGATACGCAGTATTTT. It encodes CASSQDHGAGTPDTQYF.